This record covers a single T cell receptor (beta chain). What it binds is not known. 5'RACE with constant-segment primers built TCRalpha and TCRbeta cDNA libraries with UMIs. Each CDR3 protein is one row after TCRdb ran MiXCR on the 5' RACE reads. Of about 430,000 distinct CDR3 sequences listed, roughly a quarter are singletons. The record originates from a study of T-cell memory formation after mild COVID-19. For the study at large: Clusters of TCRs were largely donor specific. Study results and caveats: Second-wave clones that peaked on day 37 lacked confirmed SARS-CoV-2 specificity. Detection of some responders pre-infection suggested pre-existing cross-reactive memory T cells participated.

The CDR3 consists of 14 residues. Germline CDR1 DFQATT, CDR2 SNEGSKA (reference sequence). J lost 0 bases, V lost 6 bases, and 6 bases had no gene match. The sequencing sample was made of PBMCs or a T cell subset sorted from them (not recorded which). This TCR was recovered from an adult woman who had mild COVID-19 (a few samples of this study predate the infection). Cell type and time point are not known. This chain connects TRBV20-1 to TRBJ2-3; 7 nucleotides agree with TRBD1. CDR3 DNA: TGCAGTGCGATAACCAGGGGGAGCACAGATACGCAGTATTTT. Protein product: CSAITRGSTDTQYF.